Listed here are 28 T cell receptor beta chains from one sample, sequenced in a study of blood T cell repertoires in COVID-19. TCRdb keeps only in-frame clones here, not all; method: immunoSEQ multiplex PCR. The profile shows approximately 290,000 clones, 80% to 90% of them singletons. Sequences were obtained from peripheral blood. These receptors originate from a man aged 30 to 45 with acute or convalescent COVID-19.

The J gene is TRBJ2-1, the V gene TRBV19, with TRBD2 matching 12 bases. The CDR3 spans 15 residues. The germline gives CDR1 LNHDA, CDR2 SQIVND (reference sequence). V trimming: 2 bases; J trimming: 6 bases; junction bases outside the gene matches: 2. The CDR3 region has the DNA TGTGCCAGTAGTATACTAGCGGGAGGGCCCAATGAGCAGTTCTTC. Translated, it gives CASSILAGGPNEQFF.

The chain combines TRBV30 with TRBJ2-7, with 8 nucleotides matching TRBD1. The CDR3 has 13 amino acids. Per germline, CDR1 GTSNPN and CDR2 SVGIG (reference sequence). The V gene end was trimmed by 6 bases and the J gene end by 4 bases; junction bases not matched to a gene: 8. CDR3 region: CACPGQASYEQYF. DNA for the CDR3: TGTGCCTGCCCGGGACAGGCCTCTTACGAGCAGTACTTC.

The genes are TRBV3-1 (or the pseudogene TRBV3-2) and TRBJ2-5, with D hard to call. Per the germline V gene, CDR1 is LGHDT and CDR2 is YNNKEL (reference sequence). Trimming removed 3 bases at V and 1 base at J, with 3 bases between. There are 12 residues in the CDR3. The CDR3 sequence: CASSHFQETQYF. In DNA, the CDR3 is TGTGCCAGCAGCCACTTCCAAGAGACCCAGTACTTC.

This chain links TRBV11-2 with TRBJ2-7; D not resolved. Germline CDR1 reads SGHAT; CDR2 reads FQNNGV. This CDR3 is 14 amino acids long. Trimming left V 4 bases short and J 2 bases short, with 12 bases between. The CDR3 coding sequence is TGTGCCAGCAGCTGGGTAGGCGGCACCTACGAGCAGTACTTC. Amino acids: CASSWVGGTYEQYF. The entire variable domain, with the rest obtained from reference TRBV11-2 and TRBJ2-7, is as follows: EAGVAQSPRYKIIEKRQSVAFWCNPISGHATLYWYQQILGQGPKLLIQFQNNGVVDDSQLPKDRFSAERLKGVDSTLKIQPAKLEDSAVYLCASSWVGGTYEQYFGPGTRLTVT.

This clone was picked up a small number of times. V usage is TRBV18 and J usage is TRBJ1-1; TRBD1 matches 9 bases. Germline assignment: CDR1 KGHSH and CDR2 LQKENI. V dropped 4 bases and J dropped 7; count of bases not matched to a gene: 10. This CDR3 has 15 residues. The CDR3 region has the DNA TGTGCCAGCTCACTAAATACAGGGGGCGAGGGTGAAGCTTTCTTT. Translating gives CASSLNTGGEGEAFF.

This clone was observed once. The rearrangement uses TRBV6-5 and TRBJ2-1; D is uncertain. The germline gives CDR1 MNHEY, CDR2 SVGAGI. V was shortened by 8 bases and J by 3 bases, with 8 bases between the two germline ends. The CDR3 is made up of 12 amino acids. Here the CDR3 reads CASRRSYNEQFF. In nucleotides, the CDR3 is TGTGCCAGCCGTCGCAGCTACAATGAGCAGTTCTTC.

The chain carries TRBV24-1 and TRBJ1-2, with 7 bases fitting TRBD1. After removal of 3 bases from V and 5 bases from J, the junction contained 5 bases not matched to a gene. CDR3 length: 14 residues. Per germline, CDR1 KGHDR and CDR2 SFDVKD. The CDR3 DNA sequence: TGTGCCACCAGTGATCGCAACAGGGGATATGGCTACACCTTC. It specifies CATSDRNRGYGYTF.

V is TRBV7-2 and J is TRBJ1-4; D gene uncertain. Germline loops: CDR1 SGHTA, CDR2 FQGNSA. The CDR3 contains 14 residues. V lost 1 base and J lost 8, with 11 bases in between. The DNA for the CDR3 is TGTGCCAGCAGCTTAGACAGACGGTGGGAAAAACTGTTTTTT. Amino acid sequence: CASSLDRRWEKLFF.

V usage is TRBV25-1 and J usage is TRBJ2-3; no clear D. Germline V gene sequence: CDR1 MGHDK, CDR2 SYGVNS. V was pared by 3 bases and J by 1 base, with 11 bases between. The CDR3 totals 15 residues. The CDR3 coding sequence is TGTGCCAGCAGTGATGAGATCTACCGCACAGATACGCAGTATTTT. This sequence encodes CASSDEIYRTDTQYF. Filled out from reference TRBV25-1 and TRBJ2-3, the complete variable domain reads EADIYQTPRYLVIGTGKKITLECSQTMGHDKMYWYQQDPGMELHLIHYSYGVNSTEKGDLSSESTVSRIRTEHFPLTLESARPSHTSQYLCASSDEIYRTDTQYFGPGTRLTVL.

This chain uses TRBV9 with TRBJ1-5; D not resolved. The germline gives CDR1 SGDLS, CDR2 YYNGEE. This CDR3 has 12 residues. Trimming took off 0 bases at V and 9 bases at J, with 7 bases between the two ends. CDR3 nucleotide sequence: TGTGCCAGCAGCGTAGGGGGAGGGCCCCAGCATTTT. This gives the protein CASSVGGGPQHF.

This chain joins TRBV28 and TRBJ1-6; D is ambiguous. CDR3 size: 15 residues. Trimming stripped 3 bases from V and 7 bases from J, with 13 bases between. Germline values: CDR1 MDHEN, CDR2 SYDVKM. The CDR3 sequence: CASSFAPVQNSPLHF. The DNA of the CDR3 is TGTGCCAGCAGTTTCGCCCCCGTACAGAATTCACCCCTCCACTTT.

The chain employs TRBV27 and TRBJ2-2; 8 bases agree with TRBD1. CDR3 length: 17 residues. CDR1 is MNHEY, CDR2 SMNVEV, per germline (reference sequence). J was trimmed by 5 bases and V by 5 bases; bases with no gene match: 13. This CDR3 is CASSKDPDRGRTGELFF. The CDR3 region has the DNA TGTGCCAGCAGTAAAGATCCTGACAGGGGCAGGACCGGGGAGCTGTTTTTT.

The genes are TRBV7-9 and TRBJ2-1; D unclear. Trimming took 7 bases from V and 6 from J, leaving 7 bases between them. CDR3 length equals 11 residues. Per germline, CDR1 SEHNR and CDR2 FQNEAQ (reference sequence). CDR3 in amino acids: CASTPVNEQFF. Here the CDR3 DNA reads TGTGCCAGCACCCCCGTCAATGAGCAGTTCTTC.

The V call is TRBV6-5, the J call TRBJ2-1; D perhaps matches TRBD1 (6 bases). The CDR3 consists of 15 residues. Trimming shortened V by 4 bases and J by 7 bases, and 17 bases separated the two germline ends. Germline V gene lookup returns CDR1 MNHEY and CDR2 SVGAGI. CDR3 sequence: CASSFLQQGPNEQFF. The CDR3 nucleotides are TGTGCCAGCAGTTTTCTCCAGCAGGGGCCGAATGAGCAGTTCTTC.

For the CDR3, the DNA is TGTGCCAGTAGTAACAGACTAGCGGGAGTAACAGATACGCAGTATTTT. Amino acids: CASSNRLAGVTDTQYF. The chain combines TRBV19 with TRBJ2-3; 12 bases line up with TRBD2. This CDR3 contains 16 residues. Germline V lookup: CDR1 LNHDA, CDR2 SQIVND (reference sequence). V lost 4 bases, J lost 3 bases, and 5 bases stayed unmatched.

The chain has TRBV24-1 and TRBJ2-5; D remains ambiguous. CDR3 length: 15 residues. Trimming left V 5 bases short and J 3 bases short, with 15 bases between. Germline CDR1 and CDR2: KGHDR and SFDVKD. The CDR3 here is CATSARHSTKETQYF. The DNA of the CDR3 is TGTGCCACCAGTGCCCGCCACAGCACGAAAGAGACCCAGTACTTC.

The chain recombines TRBV5-4 with TRBJ2-3, with a tentative D call TRBD2 (6 bases). The CDR3 covers 13 residues. Germline-derived CDR1 and CDR2 are SGHNT and YYREEE (reference sequence). V dropped 4 bases and J dropped 12 bases, with 18 bases sitting between them. The CDR3 DNA sequence: TGTGCCAGCAGCATGGAAACGGGACTTGATCAGTATTTT. The encoded protein is CASSMETGLDQYF. Combining the CDR3 with reference TRBV5-4 and TRBJ2-3 gives the whole variable domain ETGVTQSPTHLIKTRGQQVTLRCSSQSGHNTVSWYQQALGQGPQFIFQYYREEENGRGNFPPRFSGLQFPNYSSELNVNALELDDSALYLCASSMETGLDQYFGPGTRLTVL.

The chain recombines TRBV6-6 with TRBJ1-1; D is ambiguous. Germline V CDR1 and CDR2: MNHNY, SVGAGI (reference sequence). The CDR3 sequence is 13 residues long. Trimming left V 2 bases short and J 3 bases short, with 7 bases between. CDR3 sequence: CASSYGGYTEAFF. The DNA for the CDR3 is TGTGCCAGCAGTTACGGCGGATACACTGAAGCTTTCTTT.

This clone came up a few times. This chain links TRBV3-1 (or the pseudogene TRBV3-2) with TRBJ2-1, with TRBD1 identical over 10 bases. Germline loops: CDR1 LGHDT, CDR2 YNNKEL (reference sequence). The junction had 10 bases not matched to a gene; V was cut back by 4 bases and J by 7 bases. This CDR3 has 16 residues. The CDR3 sequence: CASSLPGGQGRNEQFF. Here the CDR3 DNA reads TGTGCCAGCAGCCTCCCAGGGGGACAGGGGAGGAATGAGCAGTTCTTC.

This chain links TRBV9 with TRBJ1-4; 7 bases agree with TRBD1. In germline, CDR1 is SGDLS, CDR2 YYNGEE. J was trimmed by 6 bases and V by 4 bases; bases with no gene match: 9. CDR3 length equals 15 residues. This CDR3 is CASSLYGTVDEKLFF. The CDR3, as DNA: TGTGCCAGCAGCCTTTATGGGACAGTGGATGAAAAACTGTTTTTT.

The J gene is TRBJ2-7, the V gene TRBV6-6; TRBD2 agrees at 13 bases. J lost 2 bases, V lost 6 bases, and 4 bases had no gene match. The CDR3 length is 15 residues. The V gene's germline CDR1 is MNHNY and CDR2 SVGAGI (reference sequence). Here the CDR3 reads CASSTTSGGTYEQYF. The CDR3 DNA reads as TGTGCCAGCAGCACGACTAGCGGGGGGACCTACGAGCAGTACTTC.

The rearrangement uses TRBV12-5 and TRBJ1-1; TRBD1 might be the D (5 bases). The CDR3 length is 12 residues. Between the trimmed V and J ends, which lost 6 bases and 9 bases, there was a span of 14 bases. The germline gives CDR1 LGHNT, CDR2 FRNRAP. The CDR3 reads CASGRPGGKAFF. In DNA form, the CDR3 reads TGTGCTAGTGGACGGCCGGGGGGGAAAGCTTTCTTT.

The V call is TRBV24-1, the J call TRBJ2-7; D ambiguous. V lost 1 base and J lost 1, with 4 bases in between. The length of the CDR3 is 13 residues. CDR1 and CDR2 (germline): KGHDR, SFDVKD. In DNA form, the CDR3 reads TGTGCCACCAGTGATTTCAGTTCCTACGAGCAGTACTTC. Its translation: CATSDFSSYEQYF.

The chain couples TRBV2 to TRBJ1-5, with 11 nucleotides matching TRBD1. This CDR3 is 13 amino acids long. The V gene end was trimmed by 8 bases and the J gene end by 4 bases; junction bases not matched to a gene: 1. Germline lookup yields CDR1 SNHLY and CDR2 FYNNEI. CDR3 in amino acids: CASRDRGNQPQHF. DNA for the CDR3: TGTGCCAGCCGGGACAGGGGGAATCAGCCCCAGCATTTT.

This chain joins TRBV19 and TRBJ1-3; D ambiguous. The V end was cut by 1 base, the J end by 0 bases, with 7 bases between. CDR3 length equals 15 residues. Per germline, CDR1 LNHDA and CDR2 SQIVND (reference sequence). This CDR3 reads CASSIGGISGNTIYF. DNA for the CDR3: TGTGCCAGTAGTATAGGAGGCATCTCTGGAAACACCATATATTTT.

This chain joins TRBV2 and TRBJ1-6, with 8 bases identical to TRBD1. Trimming took 6 bases from V and 7 from J; bases not matched to a gene: 8. The germline gives CDR1 SNHLY, CDR2 FYNNEI. This CDR3 region has 15 residues. As DNA, the CDR3 is TGTGCCAGCAGAGCTCAGGGGGCCCAAAATTCACCCCTCCACTTT. Translated: CASRAQGAQNSPLHF. The full variable domain, rest sourced from reference TRBV2 and TRBJ1-6, is EPEVTQTPSHQVTQMGQEVILRCVPISNHLYFYWYRQILGQKVEFLVSFYNNEISEKSEIFDDQFSVERPDGSNFTLKIRSTKLEDSAMYFCASRAQGAQNSPLHFGNGTRLTVT.

A note on this clone: At one end, the junction sequence differs from germline, possibly due to a read error. The chain couples TRBV4-1 to TRBJ2-5; TRBD2 is a possible D gene (6 bases). The CDR3 runs 16 residues. The germline CDR1 and CDR2 sequences are MGHRA and YSYEKL. The CDR3 spells CASSQEGRGYQEAQYF. CDR3 bases: TGCGCCAGCAGCCAAGAAGGACGGGGGTATCAAGAGGCCCAGTACTTC.

CDR3 nucleotides: TGTGCCAGCAGCTTAACGTTCGGCAGACTACAGAGCCATGAGCAGTTCTTC. Protein sequence: CASSLTFGRLQSHEQFF. This rearrangement joins TRBV7-3 to TRBJ2-1; a weak D match, TRBD2 (5 bases). The CDR3 sequence is 17 residues long. With 0 bases removed from V and 8 bases from J, the gap between germline ends came to 20 bases. The germline gives CDR1 SGHTA, CDR2 FQGTGA.